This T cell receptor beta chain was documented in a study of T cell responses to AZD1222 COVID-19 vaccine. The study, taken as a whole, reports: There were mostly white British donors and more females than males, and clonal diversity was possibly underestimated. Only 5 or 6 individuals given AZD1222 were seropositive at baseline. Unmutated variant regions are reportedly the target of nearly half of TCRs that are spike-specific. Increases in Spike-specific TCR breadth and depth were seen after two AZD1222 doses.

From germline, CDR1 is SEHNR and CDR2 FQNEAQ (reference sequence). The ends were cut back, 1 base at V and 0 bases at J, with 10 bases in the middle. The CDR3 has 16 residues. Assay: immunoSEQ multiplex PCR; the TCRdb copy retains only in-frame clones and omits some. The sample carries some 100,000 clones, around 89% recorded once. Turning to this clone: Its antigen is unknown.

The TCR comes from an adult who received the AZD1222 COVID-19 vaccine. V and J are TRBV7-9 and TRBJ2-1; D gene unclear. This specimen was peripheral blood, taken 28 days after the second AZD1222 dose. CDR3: CASSLGLGSSYNEQFF. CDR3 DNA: TGTGCCAGCAGCTTAGGTCTAGGAAGCTCCTACAATGAGCAGTTCTTC.